These 29 T cell receptor beta chains originate from one sample sequenced in a study of beta chain features in type 1 diabetes (dated 2018 in TCRdb). Their recognized antigens are unknown. The method behind the library was the immunoSEQ multiplex PCR assay. The entire amount of isolated RNA was reverse transcribed using the High Capacity cDNA Reverse Transcription Kit, so the sequenced TCRB transcripts were expressed ones. This immuneACCESS table, as held by TCRdb, lists in-frame sequences with V and J called but not all clones. Of the missing ones, under half trace to an unresolved V gene in checked studies; the others have no known cause. The sample includes about 150,000 clones, with about 10% observed a single time. The top ten hold 0.65% to 0.9% of the sample. The study at large found these results: A moderate but significant shortening of TCRB CDR3 length was observed in type 1 diabetes patients in all four CD4+ subsets.

Material for sequencing was central memory CD4+ T cells from blood. The receptors were gathered from a woman younger than 45 with type 1 diabetes.

This clone turned up a few times. The V and J genes are TRBV29-1 and TRBJ1-5; maybe TRBD1 (5 bases). Germline CDR1 SQVTM, CDR2 ANQGSEA. V was pared by 4 bases and J by 3 bases, with 13 bases between. This CDR3 comprises 14 residues. CDR3 in amino acids: CSVGTSKTNQPQHF. The DNA for the CDR3 is TGCAGCGTTGGGACATCCAAAACCAATCAGCCCCAGCATTTT.

This clone came up a few times. The chain links TRBV2 to TRBJ2-7, with unresolved D. Germline lookup yields CDR1 SNHLY and CDR2 FYNNEI. The V end was cut by 5 bases, the J end by 5 bases, with 10 bases between. CDR3 size: 12 residues. The CDR3 protein is CASSYSSDEQYF. Written as DNA, the CDR3 is TGTGCCAGCAGTTATAGCAGCGACGAGCAGTACTTC.

The chain recombines TRBV30 with TRBJ2-5, with 16 bases lining up with TRBD2. Germline values: CDR1 GTSNPN, CDR2 SVGIG (reference sequence). The trim removed 5 bases at V and 5 bases at J, leaving 5 bases unmatched. The CDR3 contains 15 residues. The CDR3 spells CAWGTSGRARETQYF. Here the CDR3 DNA reads TGTGCCTGGGGGACTAGCGGGAGGGCCAGGGAGACCCAGTACTTC.

Only a few counts were recorded for this clone. The chain links TRBV28 to TRBJ1-4; 9 nucleotides agree with TRBD1. CDR3 length equals 15 residues. Trimming removed 4 bases from V and 6 bases from J; junction bases left unmatched: 6. Germline V gives CDR1 MDHEN, CDR2 SYDVKM. CDR3 residues: CASSWPGQGDEKLFF. DNA for the CDR3: TGTGCCAGCAGTTGGCCGGGACAGGGTGATGAAAAACTGTTTTTT.

The chain has TRBV5-1 and TRBJ1-2; 7 bases agree with TRBD1. The CDR3 extends over 13 amino acids. V gave up 3 bases and J gave up 3 bases; unmatched junction bases: 2. CDR1 is SGHRS, CDR2 YFSETQ, per germline. CDR3: CASSSGQDYGYTF. The CDR3 DNA is TGCGCCAGCAGCTCCGGACAGGACTATGGCTACACCTTC.

The chain carries TRBV6-5 and TRBJ2-3; TRBD2 aligns across 12 bases. The V segment lost 8 bases and the J segment 9 bases; nucleotides outside the gene matches: 6. In germline, CDR1 is MNHEY, CDR2 SVGAGI. CDR3 length equals 13 residues. CDR3 sequence (DNA): TGTGCCAGCCGGGGGACTAGCGGGTCGACGCAGTATTTT. Residues: CASRGTSGSTQYF.

The chain recombines TRBV7-9 with TRBJ2-1, with D maybe TRBD2 (6 bases). Trimming took 2 bases from V and 7 from J, leaving 15 bases between them. This CDR3 spans 15 amino acids. Germline-derived CDR1 and CDR2 are SEHNR and FQNEAQ (reference sequence). The CDR3 DNA reads as TGTGCCAGCAGCTTACGTGCTGGAGGGGAGAATGAGCAGTTCTTC. Translation gives CASSLRAGGENEQFF.

This clone was seen only a few times. The rearrangement uses TRBV30 and TRBJ2-2, with 13 bases identical to TRBD2. J was trimmed by 4 bases and V by 8 bases; bases with no gene match: 4. This CDR3 is 14 amino acids long. The germline CDR1 and CDR2 sequences are GTSNPN and SVGIG (reference sequence). CDR3 amino acids: CARGLAGATGELFF. The CDR3 coding sequence is TGTGCCAGAGGACTAGCGGGAGCCACCGGGGAGCTGTTTTTT.

A few counts support this clone. In DNA form, the CDR3 reads TGTGCCAGTACTTGGGGGGGCACCGGGGAGCTGTTTTTT. It translates to CASTWGGTGELFF. The V call is TRBV19, the J call TRBJ2-2, with 7 bases matching TRBD2. The J segment lost 4 bases and the V segment lost 7 bases, leaving 3 bases of the junction unmatched. Germline CDR1 is LNHDA and CDR2 is SQIVND (reference sequence). The CDR3 extends over 13 amino acids.

This chain connects TRBV28 to TRBJ2-4; 8 bases map to TRBD1. This CDR3 has 16 residues. After removal of 5 bases from V and 2 bases from J, the junction contained 8 bases not matched to a gene. Germline CDR1 reads MDHEN; CDR2 reads SYDVKM. CDR3: CASSGRQGFPKNIQYF. The CDR3 DNA sequence: TGTGCCAGCAGTGGAAGACAGGGGTTCCCCAAAAACATTCAGTACTTC.

The sample holds a few counts of this clone. The chain employs TRBV11-1 and TRBJ2-4, with 8 bases aligning to TRBD2. Germline CDR1 and CDR2: SGHAT and FQDESV (reference sequence). V dropped 5 bases and J dropped 7; count of bases not matched to a gene: 16. There are 17 residues in the CDR3. This CDR3 reads CASSAEISGRGRNIQYF. DNA of the CDR3: TGTGCCAGCAGCGCCGAAATCAGCGGGAGAGGTCGGAACATTCAGTACTTC.

CDR3 in amino acids: CSARLAGGLETQYF. The CDR3 DNA follows: TGCAGCGCCAGACTAGCGGGAGGGTTAGAGACCCAGTACTTC. The chain combines TRBV29-1 with TRBJ2-5, with 14 bases aligning to TRBD2. Germline CDR1 reads SQVTM; CDR2 reads ANQGSEA. V was pared by 7 bases and J by 4 bases, with 5 bases of the junction left unmatched. The CDR3 contains 14 residues.

The table lists this clone with a few counts. This chain connects TRBV30 to TRBJ2-1, with a weak D call TRBD1 (6 bases). V was pared by 2 bases and J by 9 bases, with 14 bases between. The germline V gene has CDR1 GTSNPN and CDR2 SVGIG (reference sequence). This CDR3 comprises 13 residues. CDR3 region: CAWSKGVGIEQFF. DNA of the CDR3: TGTGCCTGGAGTAAGGGGGTGGGGATTGAGCAGTTCTTC.

The rearrangement uses TRBV7-9 and TRBJ1-1; D gene unclear. The V and J ends lost 8 bases and 0 bases respectively, with 10 bases between them. Germline lookup yields CDR1 SEHNR and CDR2 FQNEAQ (reference sequence). The CDR3 runs 13 residues. The CDR3 sequence: CASQRGVNTEAFF. As DNA, the CDR3 is TGTGCCAGCCAGCGCGGGGTGAACACTGAAGCTTTCTTT.

This clone was seen more than once but under ten times. For the CDR3, the DNA is TGTGCCAGCAGGAAGTCGGGGGCAACTAATGAAAAACTGTTTTTT. This translates into CASRKSGATNEKLFF. V usage is TRBV4-2 and J usage is TRBJ1-4; perhaps TRBD1 as D (5 bases). CDR3 length: 15 residues. V lost 6 bases and J lost 0, with 11 bases in between. Germline CDR1 and CDR2: LGHNA and YNFKEQ.

This clone occurred a few times. V usage is TRBV9 and J usage is TRBJ2-3; TRBD1 matches at 7 bases. CDR1 and CDR2 (germline): SGDLS, YYNGEE. This CDR3 spans 16 amino acids. After removal of 0 bases from V and 2 bases from J, the junction contained 6 bases not matched to a gene. The CDR3: CASSVASGQNTDTQYF. CDR3 nucleotide sequence: TGTGCCAGCAGCGTAGCGTCGGGACAGAACACAGATACGCAGTATTTT.

This chain links TRBV4-2 with TRBJ1-2, with TRBD1 as a possible D gene (6 bases). The CDR3 spans 18 residues. Germline CDR1 reads LGHNA; CDR2 reads YNFKEQ. V dropped 0 bases and J dropped 2 bases, with 19 bases sitting between them. CDR3 sequence: CASSQETGWTVGNYGYTF. CDR3 nucleotides: TGTGCCAGCAGCCAAGAAACTGGGTGGACAGTTGGAAACTATGGCTACACCTTC.

The chain carries TRBV4-3 and TRBJ2-5; possible D gene TRBD2, 5 bases. This CDR3 region has 16 residues. V lost 1 base and J 4 bases, leaving 16 bases between the germline ends. The germline gives CDR1 LGHNA, CDR2 YSLEER. In DNA form, the CDR3 reads TGCGCCAGCAGCCAAGTGGGTCTAGCCAGCACAGAGACCCAGTACTTC. This translates into CASSQVGLASTETQYF.

This clone was observed a handful of times. The rearrangement joins TRBV5-4 to TRBJ1-1; D call uncertain. V lost 1 base and J lost 3, with 7 bases in between. The CDR3 has 13 amino acids. Germline V gene lookup returns CDR1 SGHNT and CDR2 YYREEE (reference sequence). The CDR3 sequence is CASSLSEDTEAFF. In DNA form, the CDR3 reads TGTGCCAGCAGCTTGTCCGAGGACACTGAAGCTTTCTTT.

The chain has TRBV7-9 and TRBJ2-7; D is possibly TRBD2 (5 bases). Germline lookup yields CDR1 SEHNR and CDR2 FQNEAQ (reference sequence). This CDR3 is 16 amino acids long. Trimming took off 1 base at V and 3 bases at J, with 16 bases between the two ends. The DNA for the CDR3 is TGTGCCAGCAGCTTAGGGACGACGGGGAACCGCTACGAGCAGTACTTC. It specifies CASSLGTTGNRYEQYF.

The chain carries TRBV7-9 and TRBJ2-1, with 10 bases lining up with TRBD2. There are 15 residues in the CDR3. The V gene end was trimmed by 4 bases and the J gene end by 8 bases; junction bases not matched to a gene: 8. Germline CDR1 SEHNR, CDR2 FQNEAQ (reference sequence). The CDR3 nucleotides read TGTGCCAGCAGCTCATATAGCGGGAGGACCCATGAGCAGTTCTTC. Residues: CASSSYSGRTHEQFF. Looking up the rest from reference TRBV7-9 and TRBJ2-1 gives the full variable domain: DTGVSQNPRHKITKRGQNVTFRCDPISEHNRLYWYRQTLGQGPEFLTYFQNEAQLEKSRLLSDRFSAERPKGSFSTLEIQRTEQGDSAMYLCASSSYSGRTHEQFFGPGTRLTVL.

The DNA of the CDR3 is TGTGCCAGCAGCTTAGGGGGTAGCGGGAAGATCAATGAGCAGTTCTTC. This sequence encodes CASSLGGSGKINEQFF. The chain couples TRBV7-3 to TRBJ2-1, with TRBD2 matching over 8 bases. The CDR3 spans 16 residues. Germline lookup yields CDR1 SGHTA and CDR2 FQGTGA. The junction had 9 bases not matched to a gene; V was cut back by 2 bases and J by 6 bases.

The chain is built from TRBV2 and TRBJ2-1; TRBD1 matches at 9 bases. Germline V lookup: CDR1 SNHLY, CDR2 FYNNEI. V gave up 7 bases and J gave up 8 bases; unmatched junction bases: 6. The CDR3 runs to 13 residues. CDR3 protein: CASNQDRGDEQFF. Here the CDR3 DNA reads TGTGCCAGCAACCAGGACAGGGGCGATGAGCAGTTCTTC.

The V and J genes are TRBV7-9 and TRBJ1-2; perhaps TRBD1 as D (5 bases). V was cut by 4 bases and J by 4 bases, with 7 bases left in between. The CDR3 is 12 amino acids. Looked up from germline, CDR1 is SEHNR and CDR2 is FQNEAQ (reference sequence). The CDR3, as DNA: TGTGCCAGCAGCTCGGGGGGCTATGGCTACACCTTC. Amino acid sequence: CASSSGGYGYTF.

The chain uses TRBV19 and TRBJ2-3, with 9 bases lining up with TRBD1. CDR3 length: 15 amino acids. Looked up from germline, CDR1 is LNHDA and CDR2 is SQIVND (reference sequence). Unmatched junction bases numbered 5, after V lost 3 bases and J lost 4 bases. The CDR3 here is CASSMWTGEADTQYF. The CDR3 region has the DNA TGTGCCAGTAGTATGTGGACAGGGGAGGCAGATACGCAGTATTTT.

The chain joins TRBV5-4 to TRBJ1-5, with 7 bases lining up with TRBD1. This CDR3 has 15 amino acids. The ends lost 0 bases at V and 4 bases at J; junction bases unmatched: 4. The V gene's germline CDR1 is SGHNT and CDR2 YYREEE (reference sequence). CDR3 nucleotides: TGTGCCAGCAGCTTGGACGGGACAGTAAATCAGCCCCAGCATTTT. Its protein is CASSLDGTVNQPQHF.

The sample holds a few counts of this clone. The rearrangement links TRBV7-9 to TRBJ2-2; D gene unclear. Trimming took 2 bases from V and 5 from J, leaving 6 bases between them. The CDR3 length is 13 residues. CDR1 and CDR2 from the germline V gene are SEHNR and FQNEAQ (reference sequence). CDR3 protein: CASSLIVTGELFF. CDR3 nucleotide sequence: TGTGCCAGCAGCTTAATCGTGACCGGGGAGCTGTTTTTT.

This clone was recorded a few times. The chain combines TRBV5-1 with TRBJ2-1; D perhaps matches TRBD1 (6 bases). Trimming shortened V by 3 bases and J by 7 bases, and 17 bases separated the two germline ends. From germline, CDR1 is SGHRS and CDR2 YFSETQ. The CDR3 has 15 residues. The CDR3 sequence is CASSSRSGTTNEQFF. CDR3 sequence (DNA): TGCGCCAGCAGCTCTCGATCCGGGACAACTAATGAGCAGTTCTTC.

The rearrangement links TRBV28 to TRBJ1-4; D ambiguous. The germline gives CDR1 MDHEN, CDR2 SYDVKM. The CDR3 runs to 13 residues. The V and J ends lost 8 bases and 8 bases respectively, with 15 bases between them. The CDR3 DNA reads TGTGCCAGCGTGGGCCAGCATGGGGAAAAACTGTTTTTT. The encoded protein is CASVGQHGEKLFF.